What follows are 25 T cell receptor beta chains derived from one specimen sequenced in a study of shared clonotypes between healthy human individuals. This table comes from immunoSEQ multiplex PCR, and its TCRdb copy is limited to in-frame clones, with some not included. The sample includes about 340,000 clones, 70% to 75% seen only once; the top ten take about 10%. Sequenced: memory CD4+ T cells sorted from blood. Stated subset: CD45RA-negative fraction. All receptors derive from a man aged 25 to 40 in good health.

J is TRBJ2-7 and V is TRBV5-1; no clear D. Trimming removed 0 bases at V and 2 bases at J, with 12 bases between. The CDR3 length is 15 residues. In germline, CDR1 is SGHRS, CDR2 YFSETQ. CDR3 sequence reads: CASSLGLEIAYEQYF. The CDR3 DNA reads TGCGCCAGCAGCTTGGGGCTGGAAATTGCCTACGAGCAGTACTTC.

The chain couples TRBV19 to TRBJ2-4; 8 nucleotides align to TRBD1. V lost 3 bases, J lost 4 bases, and 8 bases stayed unmatched. Germline-derived CDR1 and CDR2 are LNHDA and SQIVND (reference sequence). The CDR3 runs 16 residues. The CDR3 protein is CASSISQGAQKNIQYF. CDR3 bases: TGTGCCAGTAGTATTTCCCAGGGGGCGCAGAAAAACATTCAGTACTTC.

This chain connects TRBV5-1 to TRBJ2-5; 7 bases are a match to TRBD1. The CDR3 is 17 residues long. V trimming: 0 bases; J trimming: 4 bases; junction bases outside the gene matches: 12. Germline V gene lookup returns CDR1 SGHRS and CDR2 YFSETQ. The CDR3 here is CASSLEGGAEHGETQYF. CDR3 DNA: TGCGCCAGCAGCTTGGAAGGGGGCGCAGAGCATGGAGAGACCCAGTACTTC.

The genes are TRBV19 and TRBJ2-6; D not certain. Trimming stripped 4 bases from V and 2 bases from J, with 9 bases between. From germline, CDR1 is LNHDA and CDR2 SQIVND (reference sequence). The CDR3 extends over 15 amino acids. CDR3 protein: CASSRMDTGANVLTF. The CDR3, as DNA: TGTGCCAGTAGTAGGATGGATACTGGGGCCAACGTCCTGACTTTC.

The V call is TRBV10-1, the J call TRBJ2-1; 9 nucleotides match TRBD1. Germline loops: CDR1 WNHNN, CDR2 SYGVQD (reference sequence). Trimming took 3 bases from V and 4 from J; bases not matched to a gene: 4. The CDR3 contains 15 residues. In DNA form, the CDR3 reads TGCGCCAGCAGTGATCCCGGGACAGGGTACAATGAGCAGTTCTTC. Its translation: CASSDPGTGYNEQFF.

The chain has TRBV7-2 and TRBJ2-1; 8 bases map to TRBD2. This CDR3 contains 15 residues. V shed 6 bases, J shed 3 bases, and the junction held 7 bases outside the gene matches. Germline V gives CDR1 SGHTA, CDR2 FQGNSA. For the CDR3, the DNA is TGTGCCAGCAGACTTACCGGGACTAGCTACAATGAGCAGTTCTTC. Translated, it gives CASRLTGTSYNEQFF.

V and J are TRBV10-2 and TRBJ2-7, with D tentatively TRBD1 or TRBD2 (5 bases each). The CDR3 is 12 amino acids. CDR1 and CDR2 (germline): WSHSY, SAAADI. Trimming removed 7 bases at V and 0 bases at J, with 7 bases between. The CDR3 spells CASTGPSYEQYF. For the CDR3, the DNA is TGCGCCAGCACGGGGCCCTCCTACGAGCAGTACTTC.

The chain is built from TRBV6-1 and TRBJ1-2, with D uncertain. V was trimmed by 6 bases and J by 4 bases, leaving 15 bases between them. CDR1 and CDR2 from the germline V gene are MNHNS and SASEGT. The CDR3 is 14 amino acids. The CDR3 here is CASRVEGGSYGYTF. CDR3 DNA: TGTGCCAGCAGGGTCGAGGGAGGGAGCTATGGCTACACCTTC.

The chain carries TRBV7-9 and TRBJ1-2; tentatively, D is TRBD1 (6 bases). V was pared by 7 bases and J by 3 bases, with 24 bases between. The CDR3 spans 17 residues. Per the germline V gene, CDR1 is SEHNR and CDR2 is FQNEAQ (reference sequence). The CDR3: CASTLFRIGGMDYGYTF. CDR3 nucleotides: TGTGCCAGCACCCTATTTCGCATTGGGGGCATGGACTATGGCTACACCTTC.

This sequence joins TRBV5-6 and TRBJ2-3, with 9 bases lining up with TRBD2. The CDR3 runs to 16 residues. Trimming at V came to 1 base and at J to 4 bases, leaving 7 bases not matched to a gene. The germline CDR1 and CDR2 sequences are SGHDT and YYEEEE. The CDR3 DNA follows: TGTGCCAGCAGCTTGCCATTAGCGGGAGTATCAGATACGCAGTATTTT. The encoded protein is CASSLPLAGVSDTQYF.

The chain recombines TRBV27 with TRBJ1-1; D remains ambiguous. Trimming cost V 5 bases and J 1 base, with 11 bases left between them. The germline CDR1 and CDR2 sequences are MNHEY and SMNVEV (reference sequence). The CDR3 runs 14 residues. This CDR3 is CASSAARANTEAFF. The DNA for the CDR3 is TGTGCCAGCAGTGCCGCAAGGGCGAACACTGAAGCTTTCTTT.

The J gene is TRBJ2-5, the V gene TRBV7-9; 7 nucleotides match TRBD1. TRBJ2-7 explains the end of the DNA better; the J call may be wrong. CDR3 length equals 15 residues. Germline V gives CDR1 SEHNR, CDR2 FQNEAQ (reference sequence). CDR3 in DNA: TGTGCCAGCAGCTCGATCAGGGGGTTGTCCTACGAGCAGTACTTC. Encoded protein: CASSSIRGLSYEQYF.

The CDR3 protein is CSVVPSSSYEQYF. The DNA of the CDR3 is TGCAGCGTTGTACCATCAAGCTCCTACGAGCAGTACTTC. The chain is built from TRBV29-1 and TRBJ2-7; D is unresolved. Germline CDR1 SQVTM, CDR2 ANQGSEA. Trimming removed 4 bases from V and 0 bases from J, with 10 bases in between. The CDR3 has 13 residues.

The chain employs TRBV19 and TRBJ2-1; 9 bases are a match to TRBD1. V shed 7 bases, J shed 0 bases, and the junction held 13 bases outside the gene matches. The germline V gene encodes CDR1 LNHDA and CDR2 SQIVND (reference sequence). This CDR3 spans 18 amino acids. The CDR3 sequence: CASKRQGEAKYSYNEQFF. The CDR3 nucleotides are TGTGCCAGTAAGCGACAGGGGGAGGCGAAGTACTCCTACAATGAGCAGTTCTTC.

The genes are TRBV6-1 and TRBJ2-5, with D tentatively TRBD1 or TRBD2 (5 bases each). The V gene lost 5 bases and the J gene lost 5 bases, with 18 bases spanning the gap. The CDR3 consists of 15 residues. The germline V gene encodes CDR1 MNHNS and CDR2 SASEGT. CDR3: CASSPEQGAGETQYF. The CDR3 region has the DNA TGTGCCAGCAGTCCCGAGCAGGGAGCAGGGGAGACCCAGTACTTC.

The chain links TRBV5-5 to TRBJ1-5; 9 bases match TRBD1. Germline V gene data show CDR1 as SGHKS and CDR2 as YYEKEE (reference sequence). After removal of 3 bases from V and 7 bases from J, the junction contained 5 bases not matched to a gene. The CDR3 consists of 14 residues. The CDR3 DNA reads as TGTGCCAGCAGCTCCACAGGGGGCAGGCAGCCCCAGCATTTT. Protein sequence: CASSSTGGRQPQHF.

This chain links TRBV2 with TRBJ2-2; the match to TRBD1 covers 7 bases. The V segment lost 8 bases and the J segment 1 base; nucleotides outside the gene matches: 4. The CDR3 extends over 14 amino acids. CDR1 and CDR2 (germline): SNHLY, FYNNEI. CDR3 loop: CASYRDRNTGELFF. DNA of the CDR3: TGTGCCAGCTACCGGGACAGGAACACCGGGGAGCTGTTTTTT.

The chain employs TRBV18 and TRBJ2-7, with D hard to call. This CDR3 contains 14 residues. The ends were cut back, 3 bases at V and 0 bases at J, with 9 bases in the middle. Per germline, CDR1 KGHSH and CDR2 LQKENI. The CDR3 loop reads CASSPSTDSYEQYF. The CDR3 nucleotides are TGTGCCAGCTCACCCTCGACTGACTCCTACGAGCAGTACTTC.

This clone was observed a handful of times. The chain has TRBV7-8 and TRBJ2-1, with TRBD1 identical over 7 bases. Germline V CDR1 and CDR2: SGHVS, FQNEAQ. J gave up 7 bases and V 2 bases, and 5 bases lay outside the gene matches. CDR3 length: 14 amino acids. As DNA, the CDR3 is TGTGCCAGCAGCTTATTTACCAGGGGGAATGAGCAGTTCTTC. Residues: CASSLFTRGNEQFF.

This clone has at least ten counts. This rearrangement joins TRBV10-1 to TRBJ1-1; TRBD1 is a possible D gene (5 bases). This CDR3 region has 14 residues. V lost 4 bases and J 4 bases, leaving 13 bases between the germline ends. Germline loops: CDR1 WNHNN, CDR2 SYGVQD (reference sequence). CDR3 DNA: TGCGCCAGCAGTGTCGACAGTGTCGGCACTGAAGCTTTCTTT. Its translation: CASSVDSVGTEAFF.

The J gene is TRBJ2-5, the V gene TRBV28, with a possible D match to TRBD1 (5 bases). The CDR3 has 17 residues. Germline CDR1 and CDR2: MDHEN and SYDVKM. V was clipped by 5 bases and J by 2 bases, with 21 bases between them. The CDR3 reads CASSLEVWGRAQETQYF. The CDR3 bases are TGTGCCAGCAGTCTTGAGGTTTGGGGCAGAGCACAAGAGACCCAGTACTTC. The whole variable domain, filled in from reference TRBV28 and TRBJ2-5, reads DVKVTQSSRYLVKRTGEKVFLECVQDMDHENMFWYRQDPGLGLRLIYFSYDVKMKEKGDIPEGYSVSREKKERFSLILESASTNQTSMYLCASSLEVWGRAQETQYFGPGTRLLVL.

CDR3 amino acids: CASSLAYRGGEQYF. DNA of the CDR3: TGCGCCAGCAGCTTGGCTTACAGGGGAGGGGAGCAGTACTTC. The J gene is TRBJ2-7, the V gene TRBV5-1, with D perhaps being TRBD1 or TRBD2 (7 bases each). Germline V lookup: CDR1 SGHRS, CDR2 YFSETQ. V was clipped by 0 bases and J by 7 bases, with 14 bases between them. This CDR3 comprises 14 residues.

V is TRBV7-2 and J is TRBJ2-7; TRBD2 matches 9 bases. The CDR3 sequence is 15 residues long. CDR1 and CDR2 (germline): SGHTA, FQGNSA. V was pared by 4 bases and J by 6 bases, with 10 bases of the junction left unmatched. This CDR3 is CASSWKGGRAGEQYF. Here the CDR3 DNA reads TGTGCCAGCAGCTGGAAGGGCGGGAGGGCCGGCGAGCAGTACTTC.

This clone was observed a handful of times. The chain has TRBV7-3 and TRBJ2-3; TRBD1 agrees at 8 bases. Looked up from germline, CDR1 is SGHTA and CDR2 is FQGTGA. With 4 bases clipped from V and 11 bases from J, the junction kept 5 bases outside the gene matches. The CDR3 runs 12 residues. CDR3 region: CASSSGQGQQYF. The CDR3 DNA reads as TGTGCCAGCAGCTCTGGACAGGGTCAGCAGTATTTT.

The rearrangement joins TRBV10-3 to TRBJ1-3; the D is unclear. The CDR3 consists of 14 residues. V was cut by 2 bases and J by 0 bases, with 5 bases left in between. CDR1 and CDR2 (germline): ENHRY, SYGVKD. CDR3: CAISETDSGNTIYF. As DNA, the CDR3 is TGTGCCATCAGTGAGACGGACTCTGGAAACACCATATATTTT.